This TCR beta chain originates from a study of human T cells and chemical hapten exposure. For the study at large: While the approximately 23-week study was under way, patients received diphenylcyclopropenone on the scalp every week.

Germline-derived CDR1 and CDR2 are SGHTA and FQGNSA. V was trimmed by 3 bases and J by 5 bases, leaving 16 bases between them. This CDR3 region has 15 residues. This clonotype was detected ten times or more. Time point of the sample: pre-sensitization, week 0. Specified treatment: therapeutic diphenylcyclopropenone sensitization with weekly scalp DPC. TCRdb ran MiXCR on the RACE reads and lists one entry per CDR3 protein. The sample contains 65,000 to 70,000 distinct CDR3 sequences, around 9.9% of which appear only once. This clonotype originated in a woman aged 45-65 years with alopecia areata. Some clones in this sample may be carry-over from other donors' samples. The sample here was whole blood, taken in connection with sensitization to the hapten diphenylcyclopropenone (DPC). The genes are TRBV7-2 and TRBJ1-1, with D possibly matching TRBD1 (5 bases). For the CDR3, the DNA is TGTGCCAGCAGCTTTGCGGGGGGAGCAAGAACTGAAGCTTTCTTT. It translates to CASSFAGGARTEAFF.